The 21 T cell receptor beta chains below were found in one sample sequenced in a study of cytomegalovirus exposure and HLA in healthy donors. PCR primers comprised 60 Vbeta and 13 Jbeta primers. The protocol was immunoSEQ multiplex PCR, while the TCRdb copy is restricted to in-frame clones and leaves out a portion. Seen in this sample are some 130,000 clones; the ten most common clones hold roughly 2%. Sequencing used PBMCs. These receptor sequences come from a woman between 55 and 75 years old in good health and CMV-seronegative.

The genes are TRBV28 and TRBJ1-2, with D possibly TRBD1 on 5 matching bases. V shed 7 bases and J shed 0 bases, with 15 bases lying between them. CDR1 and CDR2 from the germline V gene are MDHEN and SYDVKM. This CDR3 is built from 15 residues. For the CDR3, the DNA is TGTGCCAGCACCCCGCTAGGGGAAGCTAACTATGGCTACACCTTC. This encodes CASTPLGEANYGYTF.

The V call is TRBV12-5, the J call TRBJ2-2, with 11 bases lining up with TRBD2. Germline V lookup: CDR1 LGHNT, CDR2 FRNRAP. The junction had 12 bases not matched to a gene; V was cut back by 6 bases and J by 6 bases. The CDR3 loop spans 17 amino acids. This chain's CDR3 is CASGAQIAGGPSGELFF. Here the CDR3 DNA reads TGTGCTAGTGGAGCCCAAATAGCGGGAGGGCCGTCCGGGGAGCTGTTTTTT. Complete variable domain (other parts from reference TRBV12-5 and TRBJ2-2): DARVTQTPRHKVTEMGQEVTMRCQPILGHNTVFWYRQTMMQGLELLAYFRNRAPLDDSGMPKDRFSAEMPDATLATLKIQPSEPRDSAVYFCASGAQIAGGPSGELFFGEGSRLTVL.

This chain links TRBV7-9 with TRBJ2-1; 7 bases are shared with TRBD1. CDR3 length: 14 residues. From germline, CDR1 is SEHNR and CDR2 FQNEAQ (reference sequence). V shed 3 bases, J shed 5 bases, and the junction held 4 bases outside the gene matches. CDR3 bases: TGTGCCAGCAGCTTGGGACAGAACAACAATGAGCAGTTCTTC. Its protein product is CASSLGQNNNEQFF.

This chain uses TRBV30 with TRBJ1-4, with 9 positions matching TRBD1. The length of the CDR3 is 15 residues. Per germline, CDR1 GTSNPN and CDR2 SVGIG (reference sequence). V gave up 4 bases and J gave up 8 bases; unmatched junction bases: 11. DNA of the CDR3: TGTGCCTGGAACACACAGGGGGCGCGGTTGGAAAAACTGTTTTTT. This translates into CAWNTQGARLEKLFF. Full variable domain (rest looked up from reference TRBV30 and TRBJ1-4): SQTIHQWPATLVQPVGSPLSLECTVEGTSNPNLYWYRQAAGRGLQLLFYSVGIGQISSEVPQNLSASRPQDRQFILSSKKLLLSDSGFYLCAWNTQGARLEKLFFGSGTQLSVL.

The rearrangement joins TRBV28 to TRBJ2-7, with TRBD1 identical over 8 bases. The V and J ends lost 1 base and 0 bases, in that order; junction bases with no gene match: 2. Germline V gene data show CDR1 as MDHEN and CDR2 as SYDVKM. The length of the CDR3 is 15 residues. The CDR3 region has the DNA TGTGCCAGCAGTTTATATGGACAGGGCTCCTACGAGCAGTACTTC. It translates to CASSLYGQGSYEQYF.

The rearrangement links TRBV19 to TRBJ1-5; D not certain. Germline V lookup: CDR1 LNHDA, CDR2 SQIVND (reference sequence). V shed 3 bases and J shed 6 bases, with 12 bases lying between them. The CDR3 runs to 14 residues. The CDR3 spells CASSIGERRQPQHF. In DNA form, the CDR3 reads TGTGCCAGTAGTATCGGGGAGCGGCGTCAGCCCCAGCATTTT.

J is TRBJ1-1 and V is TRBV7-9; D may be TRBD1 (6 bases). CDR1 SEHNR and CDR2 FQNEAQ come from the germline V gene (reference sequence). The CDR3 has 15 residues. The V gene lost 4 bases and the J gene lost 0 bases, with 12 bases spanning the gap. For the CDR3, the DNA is TGTGCCAGCAGCTCAATGGACAGCATGAACACTGAAGCTTTCTTT. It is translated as CASSSMDSMNTEAFF.

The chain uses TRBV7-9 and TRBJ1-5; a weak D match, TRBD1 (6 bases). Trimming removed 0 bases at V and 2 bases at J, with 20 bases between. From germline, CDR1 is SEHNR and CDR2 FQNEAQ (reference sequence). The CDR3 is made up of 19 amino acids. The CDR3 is CASSLAVGQRGTGNQPQHF. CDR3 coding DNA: TGTGCCAGCAGCTTAGCGGTTGGACAGCGTGGAACCGGCAATCAGCCCCAGCATTTT.

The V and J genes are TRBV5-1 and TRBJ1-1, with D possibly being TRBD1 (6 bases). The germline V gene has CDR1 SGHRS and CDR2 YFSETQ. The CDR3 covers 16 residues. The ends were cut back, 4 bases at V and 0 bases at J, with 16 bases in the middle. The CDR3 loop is CASSEGVIYMNTEAFF. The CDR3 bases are TGCGCCAGCAGCGAGGGGGTTATCTACATGAACACTGAAGCTTTCTTT.

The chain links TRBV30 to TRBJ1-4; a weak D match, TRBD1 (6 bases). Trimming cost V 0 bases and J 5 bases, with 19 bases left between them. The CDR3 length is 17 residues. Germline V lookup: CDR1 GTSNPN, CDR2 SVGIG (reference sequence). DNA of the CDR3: TGTGCCTGGAGTGTTCCCTCATACAGGGTCCGGAATGAAAAACTGTTTTTT. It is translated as CAWSVPSYRVRNEKLFF.

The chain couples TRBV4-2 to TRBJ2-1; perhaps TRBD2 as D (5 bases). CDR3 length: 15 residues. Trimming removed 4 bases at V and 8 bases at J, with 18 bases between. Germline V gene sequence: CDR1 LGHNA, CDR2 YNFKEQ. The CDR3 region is CASSPEALLLDEQFF. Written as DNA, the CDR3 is TGTGCCAGCAGCCCGGAGGCATTATTGCTGGATGAGCAGTTCTTC.

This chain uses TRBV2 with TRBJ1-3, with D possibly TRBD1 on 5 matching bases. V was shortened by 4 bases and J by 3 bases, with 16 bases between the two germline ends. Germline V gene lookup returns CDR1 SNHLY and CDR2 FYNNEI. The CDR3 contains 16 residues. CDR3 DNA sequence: TGTGCCAGCAGTGGCCAGCCCAGGGTTTTTGGAAACACCATATATTTT. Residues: CASSGQPRVFGNTIYF.

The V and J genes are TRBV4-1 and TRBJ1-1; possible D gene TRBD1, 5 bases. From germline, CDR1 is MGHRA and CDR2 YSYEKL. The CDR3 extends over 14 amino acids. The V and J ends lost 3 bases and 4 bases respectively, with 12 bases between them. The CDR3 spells CASSHRVDATEAFF. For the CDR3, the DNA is TGCGCCAGCAGCCACAGGGTTGACGCCACTGAAGCTTTCTTT.

CDR3 residues: CASSQEVGESYNEQFF. CDR3 in DNA: TGCGCCAGCAGCCAAGAGGTAGGGGAATCCTACAATGAGCAGTTCTTC. The genes are TRBV4-1 and TRBJ2-1; D is perhaps TRBD1 (5 bases). The CDR3 loop spans 16 amino acids. V was shortened by 0 bases and J by 1 base, with 10 bases between the two germline ends. The germline gives CDR1 MGHRA, CDR2 YSYEKL.

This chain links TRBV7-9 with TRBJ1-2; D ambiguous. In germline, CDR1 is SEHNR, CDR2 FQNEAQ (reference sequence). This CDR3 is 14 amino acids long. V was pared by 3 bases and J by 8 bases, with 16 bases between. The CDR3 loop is CASSFQGETGGYTF. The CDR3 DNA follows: TGTGCCAGCAGCTTCCAAGGAGAGACGGGGGGCTACACCTTC. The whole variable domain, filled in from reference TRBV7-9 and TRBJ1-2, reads DTGVSQNPRHKITKRGQNVTFRCDPISEHNRLYWYRQTLGQGPEFLTYFQNEAQLEKSRLLSDRFSAERPKGSFSTLEIQRTEQGDSAMYLCASSFQGETGGYTFGSGTRLTVV.

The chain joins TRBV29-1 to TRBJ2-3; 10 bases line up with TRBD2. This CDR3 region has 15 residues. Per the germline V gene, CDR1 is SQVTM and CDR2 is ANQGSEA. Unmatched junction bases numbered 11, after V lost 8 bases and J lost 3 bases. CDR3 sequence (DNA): TGCAGCTTGGGGGAAGCGGGAGGGCAGACAGATACGCAGTATTTT. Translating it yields CSLGEAGGQTDTQYF.

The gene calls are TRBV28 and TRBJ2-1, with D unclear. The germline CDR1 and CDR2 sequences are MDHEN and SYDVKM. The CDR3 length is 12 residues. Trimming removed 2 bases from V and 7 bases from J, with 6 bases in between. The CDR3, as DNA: TGTGCCAGCAGTTTAGTCTTAAATGAGCAGTTCTTC. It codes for CASSLVLNEQFF.

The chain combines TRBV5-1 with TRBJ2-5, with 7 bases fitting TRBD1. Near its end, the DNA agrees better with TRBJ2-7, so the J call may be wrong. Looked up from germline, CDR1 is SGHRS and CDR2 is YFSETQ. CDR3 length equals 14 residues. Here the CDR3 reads CASSPGTDDYEQYF. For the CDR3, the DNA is TGCGCCAGCAGCCCAGGGACAGATGACTACGAGCAGTACTTC.

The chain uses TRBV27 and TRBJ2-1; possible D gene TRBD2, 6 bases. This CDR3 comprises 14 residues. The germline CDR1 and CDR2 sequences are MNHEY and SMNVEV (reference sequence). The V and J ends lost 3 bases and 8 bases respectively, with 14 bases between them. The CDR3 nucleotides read TGTGCCAGCAGTTTGGTTGACGGGAGCGATGAGCAGTTCTTC. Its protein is CASSLVDGSDEQFF.

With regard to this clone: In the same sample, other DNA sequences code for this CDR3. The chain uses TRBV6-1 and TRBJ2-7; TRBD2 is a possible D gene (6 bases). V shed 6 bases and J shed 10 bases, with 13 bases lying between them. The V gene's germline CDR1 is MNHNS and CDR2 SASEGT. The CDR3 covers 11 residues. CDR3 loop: CASRGDSTQYF. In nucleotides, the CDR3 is TGTGCCAGCAGGGGGGACTCCACCCAGTACTTC.

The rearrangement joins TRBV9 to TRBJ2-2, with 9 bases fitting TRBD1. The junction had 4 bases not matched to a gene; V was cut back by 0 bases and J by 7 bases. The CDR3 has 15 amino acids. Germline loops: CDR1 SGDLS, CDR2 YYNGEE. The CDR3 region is CASSVGTGGIGELFF. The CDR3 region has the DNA TGTGCCAGCAGCGTAGGCACAGGGGGCATCGGGGAGCTGTTTTTT.